Below, 21 T cell receptor beta chains from the same sample are listed, as sequenced in a study of identical twins. TCRdb called the 5' RACE reads again in MiXCR, with one record for every CDR3 protein. Among more than 1.5 million distinct CDR3 sequences listed, 25% to 35% were seen once. Sequencing was done on a sample of cord blood. These receptors came from a newborn girl in good health.

This clonotype has more than one count but fewer than ten. The rearrangement uses TRBV7-9 and TRBJ2-5; TRBD1 matches at 9 bases. The CDR3 loop spans 16 amino acids. Germline trimming cut 5 bases from V and 2 bases from J; bases unmatched to any gene: 9. Germline V lookup: CDR1 SEHNR, CDR2 FQNEAQ (reference sequence). CDR3 region: CASSPGQGSTQETQYF. In DNA, the CDR3 is TGTGCCAGCAGCCCGGGACAGGGTTCGACTCAAGAGACCCAGTACTTC.

The J gene is TRBJ2-3, the V gene TRBV20-1, with 7 bases fitting TRBD2. The CDR3 is 16 amino acids. Germline lookup yields CDR1 DFQATT and CDR2 SNEGSKA (reference sequence). Losses at the gene ends were 0 bases for V and 2 bases for J; bases not matched to a gene: 8. The CDR3 coding sequence is TGCAGTGCTAGAGACCTCTGGCGGGGGTTCACAGATACGCAGTATTTT. Protein sequence: CSARDLWRGFTDTQYF.

The CDR3 here is CASSPRRYTTEQYF. The CDR3 DNA follows: TGTGCCAGCAGCCCCCGGCGCTATACAACCGAGCAGTACTTC. The chain couples TRBV7-2 to TRBJ2-5; no reliable D call. The end of the DNA is better explained by TRBJ2-7, so the J call may be wrong. The CDR3 consists of 14 residues. From germline, CDR1 is SGHTA and CDR2 FQGNSA.

This clonotype came up a few times. The CDR3 DNA is TGTGCCAGCAGCTTGGTTGAGGGGGCCAACTATGGCTACACCTTC. This codes for CASSLVEGANYGYTF. The chain combines TRBV5-6 with TRBJ1-2; 7 positions agree with TRBD1. The CDR3 consists of 15 residues. CDR1 and CDR2 (germline): SGHDT, YYEEEE. J lost 2 bases, V lost 0 bases, and 4 bases had no gene match.

Points on this clonotype: An end of the junction does not agree with germline; a read error may underlie this. This chain uses TRBV29-1 with TRBJ1-1, with unresolved D. Germline values: CDR1 SQVTM, CDR2 ANQGSEA. The CDR3 contains 12 residues. DNA of the CDR3: TGCAGCGCTGAACAGCAGAACACTGAAGCTTTCTTT. This encodes CSAEQQNTEAFF.

V is TRBV20-1 and J is TRBJ1-6; maybe TRBD1 (6 bases). V was clipped by 3 bases and J by 6 bases, with 12 bases between them. In germline, CDR1 is DFQATT, CDR2 SNEGSKA (reference sequence). This CDR3 region has 14 residues. As DNA, the CDR3 is TGCAGTGCTAGGACAGGACAATGTAATTCACCCCTCCACTTT. As protein: CSARTGQCNSPLHF.

This clonotype was recorded many times. The V and J genes are TRBV29-1 and TRBJ2-3, with 8 bases matching TRBD1. This CDR3 comprises 13 residues. Germline assignment: CDR1 SQVTM and CDR2 ANQGSEA. The junction had 8 bases not matched to a gene; V was cut back by 8 bases and J by 4 bases. CDR3 DNA sequence: TGCAGCCTTAAGGGACAGGCCCCAGATACGCAGTATTTT. Its protein is CSLKGQAPDTQYF.

The rearrangement uses TRBV3-1 and TRBJ2-3; perhaps TRBD1 as D (5 bases). This CDR3 has 15 amino acids. The V end was cut by 3 bases, the J end by 1 base, with 11 bases between. CDR1 LGHDT and CDR2 YNNKEL come from the germline V gene (reference sequence). The CDR3 region has the DNA TGTGCCAGCAGCCAGTCAGGGATTCGCACAGATACGCAGTATTTT. Its translation: CASSQSGIRTDTQYF.

This clonotype has only a few counts. The gene calls are TRBV20-1 and TRBJ2-1, with D maybe TRBD2 (5 bases). In germline, CDR1 is DFQATT, CDR2 SNEGSKA (reference sequence). The CDR3 spans 11 residues. Trimming took off 3 bases at V and 7 bases at J, with 7 bases between the two ends. The CDR3 here is CSASKRNEQFF. Here the CDR3 DNA reads TGCAGTGCTAGCAAGCGGAATGAGCAGTTCTTC.

V usage is TRBV24-1 and J usage is TRBJ2-1, with D perhaps matching TRBD2 (6 bases). The V end was cut by 9 bases, the J end by 4 bases, with 12 bases between. Germline V gene data show CDR1 as KGHDR and CDR2 as SFDVKD. This CDR3 comprises 13 residues. The CDR3 sequence: CATGRTFYNEQFF. The DNA for the CDR3 is TGTGCCACCGGGAGGACATTTTACAATGAGCAGTTCTTC.

The chain combines TRBV29-1 with TRBJ1-1; D remains ambiguous. The CDR3 has 11 amino acids. The V gene lost 4 bases and the J gene lost 3 bases, with 6 bases spanning the gap. Germline CDR1 SQVTM, CDR2 ANQGSEA. CDR3 in amino acids: CSVAVHTEAFF. The CDR3 DNA reads as TGCAGCGTTGCGGTCCACACTGAAGCTTTCTTT.

This clonotype was detected a few times. V and J are TRBV6-2 or TRBV6-3 and TRBJ2-2; 9 positions match TRBD2. This CDR3 comprises 14 residues. The V and J ends lost 5 bases and 5 bases, in that order; junction bases with no gene match: 3. CDR1 and CDR2 (germline): MNHEY, SVGEGT. CDR3 coding DNA: TGTGCCAGCAGTCCCCTAGCGGGAACCGGGGAGCTGTTTTTT. Amino acids: CASSPLAGTGELFF.

This chain links TRBV30 with TRBJ1-2; D is unclear. The CDR3 is 11 residues long. V was pared by 6 bases and J by 8 bases, with 13 bases between. Germline V CDR1 and CDR2: GTSNPN, SVGIG (reference sequence). The CDR3, as DNA: TGTGCCTGTAACAGCTATGACGGCTACACCTTC. Protein sequence: CACNSYDGYTF. The full variable domain, its missing parts supplied by reference TRBV30 and TRBJ1-2, is SQTIHQWPATLVQPVGSPLSLECTVEGTSNPNLYWYRQAAGRGLQLLFYSVGIGQISSEVPQNLSASRPQDRQFILSSKKLLLSDSGFYLCACNSYDGYTFGSGTRLTVV.

As for this clonotype: One end of the junction is discordant with germline, which a read error may explain. The chain couples TRBV20-1 to TRBJ1-2; D not certain. The CDR3 runs to 13 residues. The V gene's germline CDR1 is DFQATT and CDR2 SNEGSKA (reference sequence). Written as DNA, the CDR3 is TGCGGTGCTAGGTCGGCTTTAAACTATGGCTACACCTTC. This translates into CGARSALNYGYTF.

This clonotype was picked up a small number of times. This chain links TRBV28 with TRBJ2-5; 7 nucleotides match TRBD2. The CDR3 extends over 13 amino acids. CDR1 is MDHEN and CDR2 is SYDVKM in the germline V gene. V lost 5 bases, J lost 5 bases, and 5 bases stayed unmatched. In DNA, the CDR3 is TGTGCCAGCAGTAGCGGGAATGGGGAGACCCAGTACTTC. Its translation is CASSSGNGETQYF.

The chain recombines TRBV3-1 with TRBJ2-2, with 9 bases fitting TRBD2. V lost 3 bases and J lost 6; bases outside the gene matches: 11. The CDR3 consists of 17 residues. Germline V gene sequence: CDR1 LGHDT, CDR2 YNNKEL (reference sequence). CDR3 DNA: TGTGCCAGCAGCCATCCGGGCTACCTAGCGGGGTCCGGGGAGCTGTTTTTT. Protein: CASSHPGYLAGSGELFF. Supplemented by reference TRBV3-1 and TRBJ2-2, the full variable domain reads DTAVSQTPKYLVTQMGNDKSIKCEQNLGHDTMYWYKQDSKKFLKIMFSYNNKELIINETVPNRFSPKSPDKAHLNLHINSLELGDSAVYFCASSHPGYLAGSGELFFGEGSRLTVL.

The CDR3 DNA sequence: TGCAGTGCTAGTCCAGTCCAGAACACTGAAGCTTTCTTT. Translated: CSASPVQNTEAFF. The V call is TRBV20-1, the J call TRBJ1-1, with no clear D. CDR3 length: 13 residues. Between the trimmed V and J ends, which lost 3 bases and 1 base, there was a span of 9 bases. Germline assignment: CDR1 DFQATT and CDR2 SNEGSKA (reference sequence).

The V gene is TRBV6-5, the J gene TRBJ1-1; D remains unclear. The germline V gene has CDR1 MNHEY and CDR2 SVGAGI. V was shortened by 6 bases and J by 0 bases, with 14 bases between the two germline ends. The CDR3 length is 15 residues. In nucleotides, the CDR3 is TGTGCCAGCAGCCGCAGGCCCCCCATGAACACTGAAGCTTTCTTT. Translated: CASSRRPPMNTEAFF.

This chain links TRBV7-2 with TRBJ2-1; D ambiguous. V was pared by 3 bases and J by 0 bases, with 12 bases between. This CDR3 has 16 amino acids. Germline lookup yields CDR1 SGHTA and CDR2 FQGNSA. CDR3 residues: CASSLETSSSYNEQFF. The CDR3 DNA reads TGTGCCAGCAGCTTGGAGACCTCCAGCTCCTACAATGAGCAGTTCTTC.

The chain carries TRBV15 and TRBJ1-1; D might be TRBD1 (5 bases). The V and J ends lost 2 bases and 4 bases respectively, with 11 bases between them. The V gene's germline CDR1 is LNHNV and CDR2 YYDKDF (reference sequence). This CDR3 is built from 14 residues. The CDR3 sequence is CATSRTTGGTEAFF. For the CDR3, the DNA is TGTGCCACCAGCAGAACGACGGGGGGCACTGAAGCTTTCTTT.

This clonotype appeared a few times. The rearrangement uses TRBV13 and TRBJ2-7; D gene unclear. Trimming left V 4 bases short and J 2 bases short, with 12 bases between. The germline CDR1 and CDR2 sequences are PRHDT and FYEKMQ (reference sequence). The CDR3 is 14 residues long. The CDR3 here is CASSSRLGTYEQYF. The CDR3 DNA reads as TGTGCCAGCAGCTCAAGGCTAGGCACCTACGAGCAGTACTTC.